Following are 18 T cell receptor beta chains from one sample sequenced in a study of read filtering for tumor transcriptome and immune sequencing. This library used roughly 0.4 ug RNA and molecular barcoded adaptors spanning alpha/delta and beta/gamma chains. A single record per CDR3 protein comes from TCRdb applying MiXCR to the reads. The profile covers approximately 150,000 distinct CDR3 sequences, with around 14% appearing a single time and around 8.3% taken by the ten largest. The sample comprised a population of CD138-negative cells sorted from bone marrow. The receptors originated from a donor aged 40 or over with multiple myeloma.

This clonotype was recorded at least ten times. The rearrangement links TRBV19 to TRBJ1-5, with unresolved D. V lost 4 bases to trimming and J lost 2 bases, with 12 bases between them. Germline-derived CDR1 and CDR2 are LNHDA and SQIVND (reference sequence). This CDR3 is built from 15 residues. The CDR3 DNA reads TGTGCCAGTAGTAAAGACTGGGGTGGCAATCAGCCCCAGCATTTT. It specifies CASSKDWGGNQPQHF. Supplemented by reference TRBV19 and TRBJ1-5, the full variable domain reads DGGITQSPKYLFRKEGQNVTLSCEQNLNHDAMYWYRQDPGQGLRLIYYSQIVNDFQKGDIAEGYSVSREKKESFPLTVTSAQKNPTAFYLCASSKDWGGNQPQHFGDGTRLSIL.

The sample holds many counts of this clonotype. The V and J genes are TRBV27 and TRBJ2-7, with 12 bases aligning to TRBD2. J gave up 2 bases and V 3 bases, and 2 bases lay outside the gene matches. Germline values: CDR1 MNHEY, CDR2 SMNVEV (reference sequence). The CDR3 has 15 residues. The DNA for the CDR3 is TGTGCCAGCAGTTTCAGGACTAGCGGGACCTACGAGCAGTACTTC. Protein sequence: CASSFRTSGTYEQYF.

This clonotype has ten or more counts. V and J are TRBV24-1 and TRBJ1-4; weak D call: TRBD1 (6 bases). CDR1 KGHDR and CDR2 SFDVKD come from the germline V gene. Trimming shortened V by 5 bases and J by 8 bases, and 14 bases separated the two germline ends. The CDR3 consists of 14 residues. The CDR3 sequence is CATSVGGYDEKLFF. DNA of the CDR3: TGTGCCACCAGTGTTGGGGGCTACGACGAAAAACTGTTTTTT.

This clonotype was detected many times. The CDR3 loop reads CASSDTSGSFTYEQYF. For the CDR3, the DNA is TGTGCCAGCAGTGATACTAGCGGGAGTTTCACCTACGAGCAGTACTTC. J is TRBJ2-7 and V is TRBV6-1; TRBD2 matches at 11 bases. Germline assignment: CDR1 MNHNS and CDR2 SASEGT. The CDR3 spans 16 residues. V gave up 3 bases and J gave up 2 bases; unmatched junction bases: 6.

V usage is TRBV15 and J usage is TRBJ1-1, with a weak D call TRBD1 (6 bases). The germline V and J ends were trimmed by 1 base and 5 bases, with 11 bases remaining between them. Germline CDR1 LNHNV, CDR2 YYDKDF (reference sequence). The CDR3 covers 14 residues. CDR3 region: CATSRGGGWTEAFF. The CDR3 region has the DNA TGTGCCACCAGCAGAGGTGGGGGCTGGACTGAAGCTTTCTTT.

This clonotype was seen repeatedly, ten times or more. This chain links TRBV5-1 with TRBJ2-1; no reliable D call. The CDR3 consists of 14 residues. The V end was cut by 0 bases, the J end by 8 bases, with 12 bases between. Germline V gives CDR1 SGHRS, CDR2 YFSETQ. CDR3 residues: CASSLEGSDDEQFF. The CDR3 DNA reads TGCGCCAGCAGCTTGGAGGGCTCGGATGATGAGCAGTTCTTC.

At least ten counts were recorded for this clonotype. The chain links TRBV10-3 to TRBJ2-2, with 8 nucleotides matching TRBD2. The length of the CDR3 is 18 residues. J lost 5 bases, V lost 4 bases, and 15 bases had no gene match. Germline values: CDR1 ENHRY, CDR2 SYGVKD. The chain's CDR3 is CAISAQIGLAARTGELFF. DNA of the CDR3: TGTGCCATCAGTGCCCAAATCGGACTAGCTGCGAGAACCGGGGAGCTGTTTTTT.

The table lists this clonotype with many counts. DNA for the CDR3: TGTGCCAGCAGTACTCAGGGGGCTGGCAGCGAGCAGTACTTC. Residues: CASSTQGAGSEQYF. The chain recombines TRBV6-2 or TRBV6-3 with TRBJ2-7; the match to TRBD1 covers 8 bases. V shed 5 bases, J shed 6 bases, and the junction held 9 bases outside the gene matches. The germline V gene has CDR1 MNHEY and CDR2 SVGEGT. The CDR3 spans 14 residues.

This clonotype was recorded at least ten times. The genes are TRBV4-2 and TRBJ2-6, with 12 bases fitting TRBD2. Germline V gene lookup returns CDR1 LGHNA and CDR2 YNFKEQ. J lost 1 base, V lost 8 bases, and 9 bases had no gene match. This CDR3 contains 18 residues. CDR3 in amino acids: CASSTSGSASSGANVLTF. The CDR3, as DNA: TGTGCCAGCTCGACTAGCGGGAGCGCAAGTTCTGGGGCCAACGTCCTGACTTTC.

This clonotype was recorded many times. The J gene is TRBJ2-7, the V gene TRBV4-3; 13 nucleotides agree with TRBD2. The CDR3 sequence is 17 residues long. Germline loops: CDR1 LGHNA, CDR2 YSLEER. Unmatched junction bases numbered 5, after V lost 2 bases and J lost 1 base. In nucleotides, the CDR3 is TGCGCCAGCAGCCAAAGTGGGGGACTAGCGGGATCCTACGAGCAGTACTTC. Protein: CASSQSGGLAGSYEQYF.

The sample holds many counts of this clonotype. J is TRBJ2-5 and V is TRBV24-1; 8 bases are a match to TRBD1. CDR3 length equals 16 residues. Trimming took 2 bases from V and 1 from J; bases not matched to a gene: 5. CDR1 is KGHDR and CDR2 is SFDVKD in the germline V gene. This chain's CDR3 is CATSDSGQGFQETQYF. The CDR3 bases are TGTGCCACCAGTGATTCCGGACAGGGATTCCAAGAGACCCAGTACTTC.

As regards this clonotype: One end of the junction varies from germline; a read error may be responsible. The rearrangement links TRBV7-8 to TRBJ1-1; possible D gene TRBD1, 5 bases. Per germline, CDR1 SGHVS and CDR2 FQNEAQ. CDR3 length: 13 amino acids. DNA for the CDR3: TGTGCCAGCAGCTGGGGTGGGGGAGTTGAAGCTGTCTTT. Residues: CASSWGGGVEAVF.

This clonotype was seen repeatedly, ten times or more. The genes are TRBV4-2 and TRBJ2-5, with 11 nucleotides matching TRBD2. The V gene's germline CDR1 is LGHNA and CDR2 YNFKEQ. There are 16 residues in the CDR3. V dropped 1 base and J dropped 1; count of bases not matched to a gene: 2. CDR3 in DNA: TGTGCCAGCAGCCAAGGCGGGACTAGCGGCCAAGAGACCCAGTACTTC. It specifies CASSQGGTSGQETQYF.

This clonotype appeared once. Only one base separates this from a far larger clonotype, so it likely reflects a read error. This chain's CDR3 is CASSLASGPLNIQYF. The CDR3, as DNA: TGTGCCAGCAGCTTAGCTAGTGGGCCTTTGAACATTCAGTACTTC. The V call is TRBV7-2, the J call TRBJ2-4, with D unresolved. The CDR3 spans 15 residues. Germline V CDR1 and CDR2: SGHTA, FQGNSA. V lost 0 bases, J lost 7 bases, and 13 bases lay in between.

With regard to this clonotype: This may come from a read error, since a much larger clone is one base off. This chain links TRBV5-1 with TRBJ2-5; D is ambiguous. The CDR3 runs to 14 residues. Germline V CDR1 and CDR2: SGHRS, YFSETQ. The DNA for the CDR3 is TGCGCCAGCAGCTCTACGGGCCTCCAAGAGTCCCAGTACTTC. Translating gives CASSSTGLQESQYF.

On this clonotype itself: The germline gene is not matched at one end of the junction; a read error may be the cause. This chain links TRBV10-3 with TRBJ2-5; no reliable D call. CDR1 ENHRY and CDR2 SYGVKD come from the germline V gene. The CDR3 is 14 amino acids. Written as DNA, the CDR3 is TGTGCCACCAGTGAGTCGAGGAGTCGAGAGACCCAGTACTGG. Amino acids: CATSESRSRETQYW.

This clonotype was counted at least ten times. J is TRBJ2-1 and V is TRBV30; TRBD2 agrees at 11 bases. The CDR3 length is 17 residues. V shed 0 bases and J 10 bases; nucleotides not matched to a gene: 14. Per the germline V gene, CDR1 is GTSNPN and CDR2 is SVGIG (reference sequence). The CDR3 loop is CAWSVPALAGGPGEQFF. CDR3 sequence (DNA): TGTGCCTGGAGTGTTCCCGCCCTAGCGGGAGGTCCGGGGGAGCAGTTCTTC.

This clonotype was found many times. The CDR3 spells CASSQGRTDTQYF. CDR3 bases: TGCGCCAGCAGCCAGGGAAGGACAGATACGCAGTATTTT. The chain combines TRBV4-3 with TRBJ2-3; no definite D call. With 3 bases removed from V and 3 bases from J, the gap between germline ends came to 7 bases. Germline V CDR1 and CDR2: LGHNA, YSLEER. The CDR3 has 13 amino acids.